This T cell receptor beta chain was identified in a study of T cells expressing NK-cell markers. Study at large: The TCR beta repertoires originated in sorted CD3+CD56+NKG2C+, CD3+CD56+NKG2C- and CD3+CD56-NKG2C+ T cells.

Generation of TCR beta cDNA was performed by 5'RACE template switching incorporating UMIs. TCRdb processed the 5' RACE reads again and assigns one entry to each CDR3 protein, with no DNA. Recorded for this sample: about 260,000 distinct CDR3 sequences. General study points: The leading position in the CD3+CD56-NKG2C+ fraction of several donors also went to these clonotypes. Five or six donors showed dominant NKG2C+ clonotypes comprising roughly 1.0-7.5% of their CD8+ T cells.

Concerning this clonotype itself: Its antigen is currently unknown.

This CDR3 is 14 amino acids long. Germline CDR1 is MGHRA and CDR2 is YSYEKL. Sequencing input: blood T cells: a sorted CD56 or NKG2C T cell subset, CD4+ or CD8+ T cells, or bulk PBMC T cells (not recorded which). The source is a man between 18 and 35 years old in good health. The V gene is TRBV4-1, the J gene TRBJ1-1. CDR3 sequence reads: CASSHTGTNTEAFF.